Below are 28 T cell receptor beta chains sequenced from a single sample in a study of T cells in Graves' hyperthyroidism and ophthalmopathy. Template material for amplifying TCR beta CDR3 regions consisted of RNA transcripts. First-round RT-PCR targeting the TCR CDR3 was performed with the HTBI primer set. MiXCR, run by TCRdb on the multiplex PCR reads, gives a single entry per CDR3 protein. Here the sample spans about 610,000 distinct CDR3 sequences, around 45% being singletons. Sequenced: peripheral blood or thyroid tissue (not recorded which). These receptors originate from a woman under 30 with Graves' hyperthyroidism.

For the CDR3, the DNA is TGTGCCAGCAGTGAATTCGGGGGCGGTGGAAACACCATATATTTT. Translating it yields CASSEFGGGGNTIYF. The J gene is TRBJ1-3, the V gene TRBV25-1; D might be TRBD1 (6 bases). Germline V gene lookup returns CDR1 MGHDK and CDR2 SYGVNS. V lost 1 base to trimming and J lost 3 bases, with 10 bases between them. This CDR3 has 15 residues. Complete variable domain (other parts from reference TRBV25-1 and TRBJ1-3): EADIYQTPRYLVIGTGKKITLECSQTMGHDKMYWYQQDPGMELHLIHYSYGVNSTEKGDLSSESTVSRIRTEHFPLTLESARPSHTSQYLCASSEFGGGGNTIYFGEGSWLTVV.

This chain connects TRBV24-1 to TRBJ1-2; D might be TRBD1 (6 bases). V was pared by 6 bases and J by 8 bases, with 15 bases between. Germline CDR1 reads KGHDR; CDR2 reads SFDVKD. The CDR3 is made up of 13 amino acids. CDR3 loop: CATSYRGAGGYTF. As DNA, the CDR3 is TGTGCCACCAGTTACCGGGGGGCGGGCGGCTACACCTTC.

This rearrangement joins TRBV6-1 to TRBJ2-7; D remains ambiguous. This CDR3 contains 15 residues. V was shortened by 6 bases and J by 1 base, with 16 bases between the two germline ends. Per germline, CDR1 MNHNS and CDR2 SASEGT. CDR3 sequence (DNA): TGTGCCAGCAGCGTAGCTCCAGTGGCATCCTACGAGCAGTACTTC. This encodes CASSVAPVASYEQYF.

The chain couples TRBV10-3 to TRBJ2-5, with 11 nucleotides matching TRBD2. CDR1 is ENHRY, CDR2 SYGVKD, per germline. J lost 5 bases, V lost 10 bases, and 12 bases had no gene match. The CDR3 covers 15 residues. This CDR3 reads CATLTGTSGRETQYF. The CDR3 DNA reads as TGTGCCACCTTGACCGGGACTAGCGGAAGGGAGACCCAGTACTTC.

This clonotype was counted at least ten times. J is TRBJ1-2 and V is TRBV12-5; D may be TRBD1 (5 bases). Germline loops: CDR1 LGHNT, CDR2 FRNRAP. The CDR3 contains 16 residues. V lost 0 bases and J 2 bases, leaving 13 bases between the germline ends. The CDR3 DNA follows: TGTGCTAGTGGTTTGGTAGTAGACAGCCTAAACTATGGCTACACCTTC. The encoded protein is CASGLVVDSLNYGYTF.

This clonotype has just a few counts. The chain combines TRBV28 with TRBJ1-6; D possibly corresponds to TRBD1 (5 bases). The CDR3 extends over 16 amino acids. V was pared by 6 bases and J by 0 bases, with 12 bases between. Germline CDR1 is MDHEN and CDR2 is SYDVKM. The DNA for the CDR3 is TGTGCCAGCAGCAAACCAGGGAGCTCCTATAATTCACCCCTCCACTTT. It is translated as CASSKPGSSYNSPLHF.

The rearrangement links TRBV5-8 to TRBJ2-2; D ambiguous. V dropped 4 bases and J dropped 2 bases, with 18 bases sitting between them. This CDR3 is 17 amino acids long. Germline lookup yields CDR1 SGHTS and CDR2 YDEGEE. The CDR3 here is CASSGSPGHRNTGELFF. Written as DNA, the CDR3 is TGTGCCAGCAGCGGGTCACCCGGGCACCGAAACACCGGGGAGCTGTTTTTT.

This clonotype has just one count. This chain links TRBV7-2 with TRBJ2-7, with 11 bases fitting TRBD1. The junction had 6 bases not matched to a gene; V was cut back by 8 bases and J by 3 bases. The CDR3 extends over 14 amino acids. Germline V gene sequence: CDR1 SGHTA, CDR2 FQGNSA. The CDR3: CASALGTGGYEQYF. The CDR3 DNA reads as TGTGCCAGCGCCCTCGGGACAGGGGGCTACGAGCAGTACTTC.

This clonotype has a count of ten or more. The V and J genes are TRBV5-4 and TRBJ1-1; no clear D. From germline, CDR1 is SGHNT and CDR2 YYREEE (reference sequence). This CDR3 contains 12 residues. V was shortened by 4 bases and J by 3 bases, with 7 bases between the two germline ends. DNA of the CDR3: TGTGCCAGCAGCCCTAGAGACACTGAAGCTTTCTTT. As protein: CASSPRDTEAFF.

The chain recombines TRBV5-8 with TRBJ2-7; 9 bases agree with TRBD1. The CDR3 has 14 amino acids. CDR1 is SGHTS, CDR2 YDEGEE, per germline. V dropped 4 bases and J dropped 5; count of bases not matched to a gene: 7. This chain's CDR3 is CASSPGQGSDEQYF. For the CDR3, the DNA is TGTGCCAGCAGCCCGGGACAGGGTTCTGACGAGCAGTACTTC.

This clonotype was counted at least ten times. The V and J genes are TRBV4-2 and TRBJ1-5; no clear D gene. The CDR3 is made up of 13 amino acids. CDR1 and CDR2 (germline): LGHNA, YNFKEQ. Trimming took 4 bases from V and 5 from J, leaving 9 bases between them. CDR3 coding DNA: TGTGCCAGCAGCCGCGACTTAGATCAGCCCCAGCATTTT. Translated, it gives CASSRDLDQPQHF.

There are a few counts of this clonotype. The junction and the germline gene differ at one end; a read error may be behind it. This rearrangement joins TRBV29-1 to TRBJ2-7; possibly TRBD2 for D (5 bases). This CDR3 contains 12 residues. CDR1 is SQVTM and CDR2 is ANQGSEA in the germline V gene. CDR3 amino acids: CSVGQNTGELYF. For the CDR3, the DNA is TGCAGCGTTGGCCAGAACACCGGGGAGCTGTACTTC.

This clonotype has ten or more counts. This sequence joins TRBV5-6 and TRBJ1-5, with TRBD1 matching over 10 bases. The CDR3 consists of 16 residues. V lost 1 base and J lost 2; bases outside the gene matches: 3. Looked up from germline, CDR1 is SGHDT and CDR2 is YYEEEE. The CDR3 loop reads CASSLWGTGGNQPQHF. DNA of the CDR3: TGTGCCAGCAGCTTGTGGGGGACAGGGGGCAATCAGCCCCAGCATTTT.

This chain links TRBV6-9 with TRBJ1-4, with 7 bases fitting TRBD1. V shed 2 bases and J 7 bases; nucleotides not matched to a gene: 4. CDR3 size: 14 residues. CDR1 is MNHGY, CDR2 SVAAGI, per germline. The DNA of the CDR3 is TGTGCCAGCAGTTATAAAGGGGGCGGTGAAAAACTGTTTTTT. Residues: CASSYKGGGEKLFF.

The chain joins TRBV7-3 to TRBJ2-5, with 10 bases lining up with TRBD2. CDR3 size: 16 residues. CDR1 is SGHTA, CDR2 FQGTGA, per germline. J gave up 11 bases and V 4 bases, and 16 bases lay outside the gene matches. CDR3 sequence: CASSSLAGVGTDTQYF. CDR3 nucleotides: TGTGCCAGCAGCTCCCTAGCGGGAGTGGGGACAGATACGCAGTACTTC.

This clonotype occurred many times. CDR3 coding DNA: TGTGCCAGCAGCTGGACAATCTACGAGCAGTACTTC. Encoded protein: CASSWTIYEQYF. The V gene is TRBV2, the J gene TRBJ2-7; tentative D call: TRBD1 (5 bases). Germline values: CDR1 SNHLY, CDR2 FYNNEI. The CDR3 is made up of 12 amino acids. The ends were cut back, 6 bases at V and 3 bases at J, with 9 bases in the middle.

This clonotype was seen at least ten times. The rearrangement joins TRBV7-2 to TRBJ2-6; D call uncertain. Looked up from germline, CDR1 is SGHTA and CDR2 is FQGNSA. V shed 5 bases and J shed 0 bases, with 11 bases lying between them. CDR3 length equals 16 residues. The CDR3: CASSAFLDSGANVLTF. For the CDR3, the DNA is TGTGCCAGCAGCGCCTTCCTTGACTCTGGGGCCAACGTCCTGACTTTC.

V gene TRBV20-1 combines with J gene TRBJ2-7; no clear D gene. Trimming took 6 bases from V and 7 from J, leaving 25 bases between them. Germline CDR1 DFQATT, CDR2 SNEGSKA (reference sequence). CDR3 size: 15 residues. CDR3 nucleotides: TGCAGTGCGAACGGGCTGAGCGAGACCTACCAAGAGCAGTACTTC. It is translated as CSANGLSETYQEQYF.

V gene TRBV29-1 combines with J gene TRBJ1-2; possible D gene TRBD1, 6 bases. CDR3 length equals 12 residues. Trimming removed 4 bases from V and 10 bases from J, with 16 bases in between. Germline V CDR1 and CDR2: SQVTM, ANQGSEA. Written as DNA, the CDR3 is TGCAGCGTTGTGGGGGCCCAAACGGACTACACCTTC. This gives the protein CSVVGAQTDYTF. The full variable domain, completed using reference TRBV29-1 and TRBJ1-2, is SAVISQKPSRDICQRGTSLTIQCQVDSQVTMMFWYRQQPGQSLTLIATANQGSEATYESGFVIDKFPISRPNLTFSTLTVSNMSPEDSSIYLCSVVGAQTDYTFGSGTRLTVV.

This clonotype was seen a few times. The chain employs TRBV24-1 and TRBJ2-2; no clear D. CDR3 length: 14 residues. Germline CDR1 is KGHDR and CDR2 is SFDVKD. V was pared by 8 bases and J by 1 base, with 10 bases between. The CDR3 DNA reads TGTGCCACCATTGGCCCGGGGAACACCGGGGAGCTGTTTTTT. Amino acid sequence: CATIGPGNTGELFF.

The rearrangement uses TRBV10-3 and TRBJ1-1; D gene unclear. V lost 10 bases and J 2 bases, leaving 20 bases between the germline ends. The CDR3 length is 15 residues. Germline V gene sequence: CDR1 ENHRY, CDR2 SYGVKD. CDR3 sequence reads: CARWRLEGSNTEAFF. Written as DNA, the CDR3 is TGTGCCAGGTGGAGGTTGGAAGGGTCCAACACTGAAGCTTTCTTT.

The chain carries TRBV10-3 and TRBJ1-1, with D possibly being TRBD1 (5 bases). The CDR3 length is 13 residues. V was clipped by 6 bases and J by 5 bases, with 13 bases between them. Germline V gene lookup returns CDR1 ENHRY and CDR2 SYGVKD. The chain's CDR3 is CAIRQVGGTEAFF. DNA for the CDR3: TGTGCCATCAGACAGGTCGGAGGGACTGAAGCTTTCTTT.

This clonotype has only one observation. As DNA, the CDR3 is TGTGCCAGCAGCGCCGGAGTTCTTGGGGAGCAGTACTTC. This sequence encodes CASSAGVLGEQYF. The J gene is TRBJ2-7, the V gene TRBV9, with D unresolved. The germline V gene encodes CDR1 SGDLS and CDR2 YYNGEE. This CDR3 has 13 residues. V was clipped by 3 bases and J by 7 bases, with 14 bases between them. The complete variable domain, with remaining parts taken from reference TRBV9 and TRBJ2-7, reads DSGVTQTPKHLITATGQRVTLRCSPRSGDLSVYWYQQSLDQGLQFLIQYYNGEERAKGNILERFSAQQFPDLHSELNLSSLELGDSALYFCASSAGVLGEQYFGPGTRLTVT.

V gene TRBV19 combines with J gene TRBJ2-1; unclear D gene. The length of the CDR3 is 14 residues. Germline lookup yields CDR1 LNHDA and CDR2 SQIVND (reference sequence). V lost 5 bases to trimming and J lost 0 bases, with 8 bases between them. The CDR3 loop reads CASSELSSYNEQFF. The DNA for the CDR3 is TGTGCCAGTAGTGAGCTCTCCTCCTACAATGAGCAGTTCTTC.

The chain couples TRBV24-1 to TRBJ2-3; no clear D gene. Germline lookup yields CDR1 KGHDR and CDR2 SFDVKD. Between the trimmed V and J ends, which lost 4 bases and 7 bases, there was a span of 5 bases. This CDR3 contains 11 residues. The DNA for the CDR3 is TGTGCCACCAGTGACAGTTATACGCAGTATTTT. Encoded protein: CATSDSYTQYF.

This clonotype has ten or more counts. CDR3 in DNA: TGTGCCGCCAGCTCCTACGAGCAGTACTTC. This translates into CAASSYEQYF. The chain joins TRBV12-3 or TRBV12-4 to TRBJ2-7; D gene ambiguous. This CDR3 contains 10 residues. Trimming left V 11 bases short and J 0 bases short, with 5 bases between.

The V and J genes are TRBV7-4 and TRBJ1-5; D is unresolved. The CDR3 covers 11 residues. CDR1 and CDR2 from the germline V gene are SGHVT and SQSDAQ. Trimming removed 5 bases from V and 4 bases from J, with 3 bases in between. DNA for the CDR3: TGTGCCAGCAGCCGTAATCAGCCCCAGCATTTT. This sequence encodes CASSRNQPQHF.

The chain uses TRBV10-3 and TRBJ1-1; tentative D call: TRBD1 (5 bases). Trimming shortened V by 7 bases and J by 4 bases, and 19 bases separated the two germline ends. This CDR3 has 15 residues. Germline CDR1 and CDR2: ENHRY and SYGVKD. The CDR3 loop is CAITGERGLGTEAFF. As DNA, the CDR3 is TGTGCCATCACTGGGGAGAGGGGATTAGGCACTGAAGCTTTCTTT.